This passage covers 22 T cell receptor beta chains from one sample sequenced in a study of T and B cells in COVID-19 patients. TRB rearrangements were amplified by multiplex PCR with BIOMED2 TRB-A/B primers. TCRdb reprocessed the multiplex PCR reads via MiXCR and lists one record per CDR3 protein. The sample contains roughly 15,000 distinct CDR3 sequences, 25% to 30% of which appear only once. Blood genomic DNA input for TRB amplification was about 240-550 ng. The specimen was blood. All receptors derive from a human donor who had recovered from COVID-19.

This clonotype was observed at least ten times. The rearrangement links TRBV6-2 or TRBV6-3 to TRBJ2-1, with no clear D. Germline loops: CDR1 MNHEY, CDR2 SVGEGT. This CDR3 has 17 residues. V was cut by 3 bases and J by 4 bases, with 19 bases left in between. CDR3 sequence: CASSYSLTYAGYNEQFF. For the CDR3, the DNA is TGTGCCAGCAGTTATTCCCTAACTTACGCCGGATACAATGAGCAGTTCTTC.

This clonotype was detected a few times. The rearrangement joins TRBV18 to TRBJ1-2; possible D gene TRBD1, 6 bases. The CDR3 covers 14 residues. CDR1 is KGHSH and CDR2 is LQKENI in the germline V gene. Trimming took 3 bases from V and 0 from J, leaving 8 bases between them. The CDR3 loop reads CASSPGQTNYGYTF. For the CDR3, the DNA is TGTGCCAGCTCACCCGGACAGACTAACTATGGCTACACCTTC.

As to this clonotype: Since a much larger clone is just one base distant, this may be a read error. As DNA, the CDR3 is TGTGCCAGCAGCACGGACAGGTTATGGGAGCAGTACTTC. As protein: CASSTDRLWEQYF. The chain uses TRBV27 and TRBJ2-7; 7 bases align to TRBD1. With V trimmed by 6 bases and J by 7 bases, 9 bases remained unmatched. Per germline, CDR1 MNHEY and CDR2 SMNVEV (reference sequence). The CDR3 runs 13 residues.

The chain has TRBV4-3 and TRBJ1-2, with unresolved D. This CDR3 is 13 amino acids long. The V end lost 0 bases, the J end lost 6 bases, and 8 bases lay between the germline ends. Germline V gene lookup returns CDR1 LGHNA and CDR2 YSLEER. The CDR3 spells CASSQDSEDGYTF. The CDR3 DNA follows: TGCGCCAGCAGCCAAGACTCGGAGGATGGCTACACCTTC.

The chain employs TRBV18 and TRBJ2-7; D is ambiguous. Germline CDR1 KGHSH, CDR2 LQKENI. CDR3 length equals 14 residues. Trimming removed 2 bases from V and 3 bases from J, with 11 bases in between. CDR3 region: CASSPARNLYEQYF. As DNA, the CDR3 is TGTGCCAGCTCACCAGCGCGGAACCTCTACGAGCAGTACTTC.

The chain carries TRBV7-9 and TRBJ2-7; the D gene is possibly TRBD2 (5 bases). Germline V gene sequence: CDR1 SEHNR, CDR2 FQNEAQ (reference sequence). Deletions cut 5 bases from V and 2 bases from J, with 10 bases between. This CDR3 contains 13 residues. The CDR3 DNA reads as TGTGCCAGCAGCGCGGGCTTCACCTACGAGCAGTACTTC. Its translation is CASSAGFTYEQYF.

This clonotype was detected a few times. J is TRBJ2-3 and V is TRBV15, with a tentative D call TRBD2 (6 bases). The germline CDR1 and CDR2 sequences are LNHNV and YYDKDF (reference sequence). The CDR3 has 13 residues. Deletions cut 9 bases from V and 2 bases from J, with 12 bases between. CDR3 nucleotides: TGTGCCACGGAGCTGGACTACACAGATACGCAGTATTTT. Translating gives CATELDYTDTQYF. Full variable domain (missing parts from reference TRBV15 and TRBJ2-3): DAMVIQNPRYQVTQFGKPVTLSCSQTLNHNVMYWYQQKSSQAPKLLFHYYDKDFNNEADTPDNFQSRRPNTSFCFLDIRSPGLGDTAMYLCATELDYTDTQYFGPGTRLTVL.

By frequency in the sample, this clonotype is medium-sized. The chain has TRBV19 and TRBJ1-6; no firm D call. The CDR3 consists of 11 residues. From germline, CDR1 is LNHDA and CDR2 SQIVND (reference sequence). V was shortened by 8 bases and J by 5 bases, with 4 bases between the two germline ends. DNA of the CDR3: TGTGCCAGTGGGGATAATTCACCCCTCCACTTT. Its protein is CASGDNSPLHF.

This chain uses TRBV5-6 with TRBJ1-1; tentatively, D is TRBD1 (6 bases). The CDR3 spans 14 residues. CDR1 is SGHDT and CDR2 is YYEEEE in the germline V gene. V dropped 4 bases and J dropped 4 bases, with 14 bases sitting between them. The CDR3 protein is CASSLRQAGTEAFF. The CDR3 bases are TGTGCCAGCAGCCTTCGACAGGCGGGCACTGAAGCTTTCTTT.

This sequence joins TRBV19 and TRBJ2-7; 7 bases map to TRBD2. The CDR3 covers 13 residues. Germline V lookup: CDR1 LNHDA, CDR2 SQIVND (reference sequence). The V segment lost 7 bases and the J segment 6 bases; nucleotides outside the gene matches: 9. CDR3 coding DNA: TGTGCCAGTAAACCTGGAGGCGGGGGCGAGCAGTACTTC. It codes for CASKPGGGGEQYF.

In regard to this clonotype: Given a much more abundant clone one base away, this may be a read error. V and J are TRBV29-1 and TRBJ1-2; 7 bases map to TRBD1. The CDR3 contains 11 residues. Germline V gene data show CDR1 as SQVTM and CDR2 as ANQGSEA. CDR3 DNA sequence: TGCAGCGCGCCCCAGGGGGGCGGCTACGCCTTC. This codes for CSAPQGGGYAF.

As for this clonotype: One base away lies a much larger clone, so this may be a sequencing read error. CDR3: CASFKSGTGVEKLFF. The CDR3 nucleotides are TGTGCCAGCTTTAAGTCAGGGACAGGGGTCGAAAAACTGTTTTTT. The gene calls are TRBV12-3 or TRBV12-4 and TRBJ1-4, with 10 bases identical to TRBD1. This CDR3 spans 15 amino acids. V gave up 8 bases and J gave up 8 bases; unmatched junction bases: 11.

The rearrangement joins TRBV20-1 to TRBJ2-1; 9 positions match TRBD2. Looked up from germline, CDR1 is DFQATT and CDR2 is SNEGSKA (reference sequence). J lost 8 bases, V lost 6 bases, and 17 bases had no gene match. The CDR3 totals 16 residues. The chain's CDR3 is CSARRGSGGSRDEQFF. In DNA form, the CDR3 reads TGCAGTGCCCGCCGGGGTAGCGGGGGAAGTAGGGATGAGCAGTTCTTC.

This clonotype occurred a few times. This CDR3 is CASRNGQTSTGANVLTF. The CDR3 DNA follows: TGCGCCAGCCGAAACGGACAGACTTCAACTGGGGCCAACGTCCTGACTTTC. This chain links TRBV5-1 with TRBJ2-6, with D possibly TRBD1 on 6 matching bases. V was shortened by 7 bases and J by 2 bases, with 19 bases between the two germline ends. Germline V gene sequence: CDR1 SGHRS, CDR2 YFSETQ. This CDR3 contains 17 residues.

The chain employs TRBV5-4 and TRBJ2-1; no clear D gene. The CDR3 totals 11 residues. V lost 0 bases and J 7 bases, leaving 2 bases between the germline ends. The germline V gene encodes CDR1 SGHNT and CDR2 YYREEE (reference sequence). The CDR3 region is CASSLGNEQFF. The CDR3 DNA is TGTGCCAGCAGCTTGGGGAATGAGCAGTTCTTC.

This clonotype came up once. This chain links TRBV14 with TRBJ1-3; D is uncertain. There are 16 residues in the CDR3. Per the germline V gene, CDR1 is SGHDN and CDR2 is FVKESK. V was trimmed by 4 bases and J by 0 bases, leaving 13 bases between them. CDR3 bases: TGTGCCAGCAGCCCGCGAGGCGGTATCTCTGGAAACACCATATATTTT. It encodes CASSPRGGISGNTIYF.

This clonotype has more than one count but fewer than ten. The chain links TRBV18 to TRBJ1-1; D is ambiguous. The CDR3 totals 13 residues. The germline CDR1 and CDR2 sequences are KGHSH and LQKENI. Trimming left V 2 bases short and J 1 base short, with 5 bases between. CDR3 in amino acids: CASSPSKNTEAFF. CDR3 sequence (DNA): TGTGCCAGCTCACCATCCAAGAACACTGAAGCTTTCTTT.

DNA for the CDR3: TGTGCCAGCAGTGGCCTGGATAATTCACCCCTCCACTTT. Amino acid sequence: CASSGLDNSPLHF. The rearrangement links TRBV6-1 to TRBJ1-6; D unresolved. Germline CDR1 and CDR2: MNHNS and SASEGT. Trimming pared 4 bases from V and 5 bases from J, leaving 6 bases between. This CDR3 region has 13 residues.

This clonotype qualifies as medium-sized. This chain connects TRBV19 to TRBJ2-2; D gene unclear. CDR1 and CDR2 from the germline V gene are LNHDA and SQIVND (reference sequence). The CDR3 is 11 residues long. The CDR3 reads CATRLTGELFF. Here the CDR3 DNA reads TGTGCTACTCGCCTCACCGGGGAGCTGTTTTTT.

This rearrangement joins TRBV20-1 to TRBJ1-6; D is possibly TRBD1 (5 bases). There are 14 residues in the CDR3. Germline V CDR1 and CDR2: DFQATT, SNEGSKA (reference sequence). V lost 7 bases, J lost 7 bases, and 17 bases lay in between. In DNA, the CDR3 is TGCAGTGGGAGTAGTGTCCAGGGAAATTCACCCCTCCACTTT. Encoded protein: CSGSSVQGNSPLHF.

Concerning this clonotype: This may be a read error: a much more frequent sequence differs by one nucleotide. The chain joins TRBV6-5 to TRBJ2-2, with D unclear. Germline loops: CDR1 MNHEY, CDR2 SVGAGI. With 8 bases removed from V and 5 bases from J, the gap between germline ends came to 12 bases. The CDR3 is made up of 13 amino acids. CDR3 DNA sequence: TGTGCCAGCGTAGTACTGGGGACCGGGGAGCTGTTTTTT. Protein product: CASVVLGTGELFF.

This rearrangement joins TRBV30 to TRBJ1-4; the D gene is possibly TRBD1 (6 bases). Trimming took off 2 bases at V and 4 bases at J, with 11 bases between the two ends. The CDR3 is made up of 14 amino acids. Germline CDR1 reads GTSNPN; CDR2 reads SVGIG (reference sequence). The CDR3 region has the DNA TGTGCCTGGAGTACCAGGGGCCTTAATGAAAAACTGTTTTTT. It is translated as CAWSTRGLNEKLFF.